This T cell receptor (beta chain) was sequenced in a study of identical twins. With regard to this clonotype: Its target is unknown.

Losses at the gene ends were 1 base for V and 5 bases for J; bases not matched to a gene: 14. CDR1 is LGHNA, CDR2 YNFKEQ, per germline. This CDR3 spans 19 amino acids. TCRdb re-derived calls from the 5' RACE reads in MiXCR, one entry per CDR3 protein. The sample has 1,800,000 or so distinct CDR3 sequences; under 35% are singletons. Study findings and constraints: There was an excess of low generation probability in the out-of-frame alpha sequences that twins shared.

All donors comprised healthy Caucasians. This sequence originates from a newborn girl in good health. Sequenced material: cord blood. The V and J genes are TRBV4-2 and TRBJ2-3; TRBD2 aligns across 11 bases. CDR3 sequence: CASSQVGDIAGGGEDTQYF. CDR3 DNA: TGTGCCAGCAGCCAAGTCGGGGATATAGCGGGGGGGGGTGAAGATACGCAGTATTTT.